What follows describes a single TCR beta chain. The specificity of this receptor is unknown. Per-base qualities were not stored, and no clone one base away is much larger. This specimen comes from a study of radiotherapy plus CTLA-4 blockade in lung cancer (dated by TCRdb to between 2017 and 2018). Turning to the overall study: Objective responses were observed in 15% to 20% of enrolled patients, and disease control was achieved in 31%. Overall results and qualifications from the work: After treatment with radiotherapy and ipilimumab, TCR clones that originated in tumors expanded in peripheral blood. Early dynamic changes in blood T cell clones, together with increased serum interferon-beta after radiation, were reported as the strongest predictors of response.

Libraries came from the immunoSEQ multiplex PCR assay. The clones in this table, taken by TCRdb from immuneACCESS, are in-frame only. Not every clone is retained; where verified, under half of the shortfall comes from an unresolved V gene, and the cause of the rest is unknown. The sample yields about 43,000 clones; about 67% were counted once. Together, the top ten hold about 23% of the sample. The study tested focal radiation therapy combined with CTLA-4 blockade (ipilimumab) in patients with chemo-refractory metastatic non-small-cell lung cancer. A distance of 16 bases separates the germline ends of V and J, which lose 0 bases and 7 bases respectively. The CDR3 sequence holds 15 residues, the cysteine and phenylalanine included. Of the read, only the CDR3 DNA is kept; its 45 bases are in frame from base 1. Via the germline V gene (reference sequence), CDR1 is LNHNV and CDR2 YYDKDF.

This specimen consisted of peripheral blood, obtained from a patient treated with radiotherapy plus ipilimumab. The receptor was derived from a human donor with non-small cell lung cancer who had a partial response to radiotherapy plus ipilimumab. Recombination connected TRBV15 to TRBJ2-7; the D gene is possibly TRBD1, with 6 bases matching. The DNA reads as follows: TGTGCCACCAGCAGAGATTTTCCAGGGGCCTTGGAGCAGTACTTC. Translated, this is CATSRDFPGALEQYF.